This T cell receptor (beta chain) was recovered during a study of T cell responses to AZD1222 COVID-19 vaccine. As for this clone: Its antigen is undetermined.

Study-wide points: Spike-specific TCR depth and breadth grew after two AZD1222 doses. Clonal diversity was possibly underestimated; the donors were predominantly white British and more often female. Of the AZD1222 recipients, only five to seven were seropositive at baseline. Dominant at 160-218 and 743-854, vaccine-associated CD4 TCRs also spanned spike.

The CDR3 covers 17 residues. Germline V lookup: CDR1 MGHRA, CDR2 YSYEKL. The ends were cut back, 4 bases at V and 4 bases at J, with 17 bases in the middle. This table comes from immunoSEQ multiplex PCR, and its TCRdb copy is limited to in-frame clones, with some not included. The data contain 70,000 to 95,000 clones, just under 90% of them singletons. The receptor was isolated from an adult in good health. The sample was peripheral blood, taken on day 0 of MenACWY control vaccination. V is TRBV4-1 and J is TRBJ2-6, with D possibly TRBD2 on 6 matching bases. The CDR3: CASSPRGPGVGANVLTF. In DNA, the CDR3 is TGCGCCAGCAGCCCCAGAGGGCCGGGGGTCGGGGCCAACGTCCTGACTTTC.